One sample yielded the 19 T cell receptor beta chains listed below, sequenced in a study of blood T cell repertoires in COVID-19. The method was immunoSEQ multiplex PCR; TCRdb's version includes in-frame clones alone and lacks a portion of them. The table includes some 700,000 clones, around 90% detected once. The material sequenced was peripheral blood. The source of these receptors is a woman aged 18-29 years with acute or convalescent COVID-19.

The V call is TRBV6-5, the J call TRBJ2-4, with D maybe TRBD1 (5 bases). The CDR3 consists of 15 residues. Germline V lookup: CDR1 MNHEY, CDR2 SVGAGI. The V end lost 4 bases, the J end lost 5 bases, and 15 bases lay between the germline ends. The CDR3 region is CASSSPGISENIQYF. CDR3 sequence (DNA): TGTGCCAGCAGTTCCCCAGGGATATCGGAAAACATTCAGTACTTC.

V and J are TRBV11-2 and TRBJ2-7; the match to TRBD2 covers 9 bases. CDR3 length: 18 residues. J was trimmed by 2 bases and V by 4 bases; bases with no gene match: 15. Germline-derived CDR1 and CDR2 are SGHAT and FQNNGV. CDR3 amino acids: CASSSPPWLAGLAYEQYF. CDR3 bases: TGTGCCAGCAGCTCGCCCCCGTGGCTAGCGGGGTTGGCCTACGAGCAGTACTTC.

The gene calls are TRBV5-4 and TRBJ1-1; 9 bases map to TRBD1. The CDR3 is made up of 17 amino acids. Germline-derived CDR1 and CDR2 are SGHNT and YYREEE (reference sequence). The V segment lost 4 bases and the J segment 4 bases; nucleotides outside the gene matches: 14. CDR3 residues: CASSPRDRVLGGTEAFF. The CDR3 bases are TGTGCCAGCAGCCCCCGGGACAGGGTTTTAGGGGGCACTGAAGCTTTCTTT.

The rearrangement uses TRBV2 and TRBJ1-6; no reliable D call. The CDR3 consists of 13 residues. CDR1 SNHLY and CDR2 FYNNEI come from the germline V gene. V lost 6 bases, J lost 3 bases, and 6 bases lay in between. The CDR3 DNA reads as TGTGCCAGCAGGGCAGACTATAATTCACCCCTCCACTTT. This encodes CASRADYNSPLHF.

V is TRBV24-1 and J is TRBJ2-2; 7 positions agree with TRBD1. This CDR3 is built from 13 residues. Trimming took 7 bases from V and 7 from J; bases not matched to a gene: 5. CDR1 KGHDR and CDR2 SFDVKD come from the germline V gene. CDR3 DNA: TGTGCCACCAGGTTAGGGGGCGGCGGGGAGCTGTTTTTT. Amino acids: CATRLGGGGELFF.

The chain employs TRBV11-2 and TRBJ1-1; 10 nucleotides align to TRBD1. J gave up 6 bases and V 4 bases, and 8 bases lay outside the gene matches. Germline V gene lookup returns CDR1 SGHAT and CDR2 FQNNGV. This CDR3 comprises 15 residues. This chain's CDR3 is CASSSRDRGGAEAFF. The CDR3 nucleotides read TGTGCCAGCAGCTCCCGGGACAGGGGTGGGGCTGAAGCTTTCTTT.

The chain is built from TRBV7-9 and TRBJ1-2; D is perhaps TRBD1 (6 bases). V was shortened by 1 base and J by 6 bases, with 15 bases between the two germline ends. Looked up from germline, CDR1 is SEHNR and CDR2 is FQNEAQ (reference sequence). The CDR3 runs to 15 residues. The CDR3 nucleotides read TGTGCCAGCAGCTTAGTGGGGGCCGCTTCCCATGGCTACACCTTC. Protein sequence: CASSLVGAASHGYTF.

For the CDR3, the DNA is TGTGCCAGCAGCTTATTTGCAGGGGTCGGCTACACCTTC. Its translation is CASSLFAGVGYTF. The chain employs TRBV7-8 and TRBJ1-2, with D perhaps matching TRBD1 (6 bases). The germline V gene encodes CDR1 SGHVS and CDR2 FQNEAQ. V was trimmed by 2 bases and J by 8 bases, leaving 12 bases between them. This CDR3 has 13 residues.

This chain uses TRBV5-1 with TRBJ1-4; 7 bases are a match to TRBD1. V gave up 4 bases and J gave up 3 bases; unmatched junction bases: 12. The germline gives CDR1 SGHRS, CDR2 YFSETQ. There are 17 residues in the CDR3. In DNA form, the CDR3 reads TGCGCCAGCAGCCCCGGGACAGTCAACTTTCCTAATGAAAAACTGTTTTTT. This codes for CASSPGTVNFPNEKLFF.

The J gene is TRBJ1-1, the V gene TRBV5-1, with 9 bases matching TRBD1. The ends lost 2 bases at V and 1 base at J; junction bases unmatched: 3. The CDR3 is 15 amino acids. Germline V lookup: CDR1 SGHRS, CDR2 YFSETQ. The CDR3 DNA sequence: TGCGCCAGCAGCTTCACAGGGGGCTCGAACACTGAAGCTTTCTTT. Its protein product is CASSFTGGSNTEAFF.

V is TRBV6-2 or TRBV6-3 and J is TRBJ2-2; 7 nucleotides agree with TRBD1. J was trimmed by 1 base and V by 5 bases; bases with no gene match: 10. The CDR3 is 17 amino acids. Germline V gene lookup returns CDR1 MNHEY and CDR2 SVGEGT. This chain's CDR3 is CASSLPTRTGNTGELFF. In DNA form, the CDR3 reads TGTGCCAGCAGTCTCCCTACTCGGACAGGGAACACCGGGGAGCTGTTTTTT.

This chain joins TRBV2 and TRBJ2-5; D is unclear. From germline, CDR1 is SNHLY and CDR2 FYNNEI. V was clipped by 1 base and J by 0 bases, with 6 bases between them. CDR3 length: 14 residues. The CDR3: CASSEVPYQETQYF. In nucleotides, the CDR3 is TGTGCCAGCAGTGAAGTCCCATACCAAGAGACCCAGTACTTC.

The chain is built from TRBV15 and TRBJ2-1, with D possibly matching TRBD1 (6 bases). Looked up from germline, CDR1 is LNHNV and CDR2 is YYDKDF (reference sequence). The CDR3 sequence is 14 residues long. Deletions cut 2 bases from V and 5 bases from J, with 10 bases between. CDR3: CATSRRQVDNEQFF. CDR3 sequence (DNA): TGTGCCACCAGCAGAAGACAGGTTGACAATGAGCAGTTCTTC.

The chain has TRBV7-8 and TRBJ2-1; D ambiguous. Trimming took 1 base from V and 10 from J, leaving 8 bases between them. CDR3 length: 12 residues. Germline V gene data show CDR1 as SGHVS and CDR2 as FQNEAQ. This CDR3 reads CASSLGVSEQFF. The CDR3 DNA is TGTGCCAGCAGCTTAGGCGTATCCGAGCAGTTCTTC.

The chain has TRBV6-2 or TRBV6-3 and TRBJ1-6; D is unresolved. Trimming cost V 0 bases and J 11 bases, with 14 bases left between them. Germline assignment: CDR1 MNHEY and CDR2 SVGEGT. The length of the CDR3 is 15 residues. The CDR3 DNA sequence: TGTGCCAGCAGTTACTCGAGCCGTCTTTTTGCACCCCTCCACTTT. It yields the protein CASSYSSRLFAPLHF.

The genes are TRBV29-1 and TRBJ1-1; D uncertain. This CDR3 has 12 amino acids. Between the trimmed V and J ends, which lost 5 bases and 5 bases, there was a span of 12 bases. CDR1 and CDR2 (germline): SQVTM, ANQGSEA. CDR3 DNA: TGCAGCGTTTCCGGGGTTGGTACTGAAGCTTTCTTT. Protein: CSVSGVGTEAFF.

The chain recombines TRBV7-9 with TRBJ1-2; 7 bases line up with TRBD1. After removal of 5 bases from V and 4 bases from J, the junction contained 10 bases not matched to a gene. Germline assignment: CDR1 SEHNR and CDR2 FQNEAQ (reference sequence). CDR3 length: 15 amino acids. The CDR3 coding sequence is TGTGCCAGCAGCGCCCGACAGGGACAACCCTATGGCTACACCTTC. Its protein product is CASSARQGQPYGYTF.

V is TRBV6-5 and J is TRBJ1-3; 8 bases match TRBD1. The trim removed 7 bases at V and 1 base at J, leaving 3 bases unmatched. Germline V gene sequence: CDR1 MNHEY, CDR2 SVGAGI. The CDR3 length is 14 residues. The CDR3 protein is CASTRTGSGNTIYF. In nucleotides, the CDR3 is TGTGCCAGCACAAGGACAGGGTCTGGAAACACCATATATTTT.

This chain links TRBV4-1 with TRBJ2-7, with D possibly matching TRBD2 (5 bases). V dropped 0 bases and J dropped 3 bases, with 12 bases sitting between them. Germline V gives CDR1 MGHRA, CDR2 YSYEKL. The length of the CDR3 is 15 residues. In nucleotides, the CDR3 is TGCGCCAGCAGCCAAGACTTCCGACTAATCTACGAGCAGTACTTC. This encodes CASSQDFRLIYEQYF.